These 3 T cell receptor beta chains came from one sample sequenced in a study of molecular identifiers for immune sequencing clone quantification. TCRdb reprocessed the PCR reads via MiXCR and lists one record per CDR3 protein. Of about half a million distinct CDR3 sequences in the sample, about 22% were seen once. Specimen: naive CD8+ T cells from blood, with Jurkat cell RNA spiked in. Subset noted: FACS-sorted CD8+CD4-CCR7+CD45RA+ naive T cells. The receptors stem from a human donor in good health. Some libraries in this study had Jurkat cell RNA spiked in.

A remark on this clonotype: This sequence may be a read error, since a much larger clone differs from it by one base. The chain combines TRBV27 with TRBJ2-7; D is tentatively TRBD1 or TRBD2 (7 bases each). The CDR3 spans 13 residues. The germline gives CDR1 MNHEY, CDR2 SMNVEV (reference sequence). CDR3 residues: CASSLQGGYERYF. In nucleotides, the CDR3 is TGTGCCAGCAGTTTACAGGGGGGGTACGAGCGGTACTTC.

The rearrangement uses TRBV19 and TRBJ2-1; D is unresolved. Per germline, CDR1 LNHDA and CDR2 SQIVND (reference sequence). Trimming shortened V by 8 bases and J by 4 bases, and 12 bases separated the two germline ends. CDR3 length equals 13 residues. Here the CDR3 DNA reads TGTGCCAGTGGTCTCGCCCTTTACAATGAGCAGTTCTTC. Protein: CASGLALYNEQFF.

This clonotype showed up many times. This chain connects TRBV4-1 to TRBJ1-2; the match to TRBD1 covers 7 bases. The CDR3 loop spans 15 amino acids. V shed 1 base, J shed 4 bases, and the junction held 6 bases outside the gene matches. In germline, CDR1 is MGHRA, CDR2 YSYEKL. CDR3 region: CASSQAGTALYGYTF. CDR3 DNA: TGCGCCAGCAGCCAAGCAGGGACAGCTCTCTATGGCTACACCTTC.